The sequence of this T cell receptor beta chain was determined in a study of T-cell reconstitution after alpha-beta-depleted transplantation in children. J lost 5 bases, V lost 6 bases, and 10 bases had no gene match. Per germline, CDR1 DFQATT and CDR2 SNEGSKA (reference sequence). CDR3 length: 14 amino acids. Study-wide findings and caveats: In some patients, recipient T cells and intrathymic progenitors surviving conditioning explained high day-60 diversity. At one year after transplant, newly produced T cells mostly accounted for T-cell counts and diversity. Several hundred expanded graft clones reportedly gave rise to the alpha-beta T cells present about two months after transplant.

TCRbeta library preparation incorporated unique molecular identifiers. One entry per CDR3 protein results from TCRdb running MiXCR on the PCR reads. The sample holds about 340,000 distinct CDR3 sequences, around 16% seen once. This clonotype has only a few counts. What it binds is unknown. This receptor was taken from a male patient under 10 years old who had a stem cell transplant for acute lymphoblastic leukemia, so the T cells may come from the graft donor. The gene calls are TRBV20-1 and TRBJ1-2, with 9 bases lining up with TRBD1. The specimen comprised PBMCs, mostly from graft donor cells, sampled 360 days after TCRalphabeta/CD19-depleted stem cell transplant. Here the CDR3 DNA reads TGCAGTGCCCAGCTCCGGGACAGGGAATATGGCTACACCTTC. It is translated as CSAQLRDREYGYTF.